The T cell receptor (beta chain) described here comes from a study of T-cell reconstitution after alpha-beta-depleted transplantation in children. Library preparation (for TCRbeta) was performed with unique molecular identifiers. TCRdb called the PCR reads again in MiXCR, with one record for every CDR3 protein. The data contain roughly 300,000 distinct CDR3 sequences, 9.5% to 10% of them singletons. CDR1 is SGHAT, CDR2 FQNNGV, per germline. This CDR3 region has 13 residues. V lost 1 base and J lost 3, with 6 bases in between. V and J are TRBV11-2 and TRBJ2-5; D unresolved. This receptor was taken from a human donor who donated a stem cell graft to a child with SCID. The sequencing used PBMCs from the stem cell graft donor, collected from the stem cell graft. CDR3: CASSLGKKETQYF. The CDR3 DNA is TGTGCCAGCAGCTTAGGGAAGAAAGAGACCCAGTACTTC.